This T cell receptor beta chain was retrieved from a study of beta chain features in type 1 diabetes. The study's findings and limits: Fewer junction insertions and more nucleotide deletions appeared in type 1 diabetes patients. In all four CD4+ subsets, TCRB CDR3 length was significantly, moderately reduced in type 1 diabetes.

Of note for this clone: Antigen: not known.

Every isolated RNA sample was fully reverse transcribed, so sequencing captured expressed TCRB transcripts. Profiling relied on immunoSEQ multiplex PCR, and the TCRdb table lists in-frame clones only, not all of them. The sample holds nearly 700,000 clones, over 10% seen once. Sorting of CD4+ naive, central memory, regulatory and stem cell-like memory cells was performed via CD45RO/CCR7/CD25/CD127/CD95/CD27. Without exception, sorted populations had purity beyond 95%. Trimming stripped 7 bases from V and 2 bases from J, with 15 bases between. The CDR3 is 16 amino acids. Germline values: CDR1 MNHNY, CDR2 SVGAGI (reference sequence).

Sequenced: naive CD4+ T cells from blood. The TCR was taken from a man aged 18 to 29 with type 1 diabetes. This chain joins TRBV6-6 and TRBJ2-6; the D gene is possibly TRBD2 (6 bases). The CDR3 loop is CASIFEGRPGANVLTF. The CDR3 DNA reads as TGTGCCAGCATCTTCGAAGGGAGGCCTGGGGCCAACGTCCTGACTTTC.